These 7 T cell receptor beta chains were all obtained from the same sample, sequenced in a study of T cells in Graves' hyperthyroidism and ophthalmopathy. RNA transcripts were the template for amplifying TCR beta CDR3 regions. First-round RT-PCR with HTBI primers amplified the TCR CDR3 region. TCRdb ran MiXCR on the multiplex PCR reads and lists one entry per CDR3 protein. The table includes roughly 700,000 distinct CDR3 sequences, 14% detected once. Sequencing was performed on blood. The receptors come from a woman in her late teens or twenties with Graves' hyperthyroidism.

As concerns this clonotype: The junction departs from germline at one end; a sequencing error may be responsible. The chain recombines TRBV9 with TRBJ1-2; TRBD1 is a possible D gene (5 bases). There are 15 residues in the CDR3. Germline values: CDR1 SGDLS, CDR2 YYNGEE. This CDR3 is CANSVAGRAREGYTF. CDR3 sequence (DNA): TGTGCCAACAGCGTAGCTGGCAGGGCCAGGGAAGGCTACACCTTC. Together with reference TRBV9 and TRBJ1-2, the CDR3 gives the full variable domain: DSGVTQTPKHLITATGQRVTLRCSPRSGDLSVYWYQQSLDQGLQFLIQYYNGEERAKGNILERFSAQQFPDLHSELNLSSLELGDSALYFCANSVAGRAREGYTFGSGTRLTVV.

This clonotype has a count of ten or more. This chain joins TRBV12-3 or TRBV12-4 and TRBJ2-3; D gene uncertain. V lost 7 bases and J 0 bases, leaving 8 bases between the germline ends. The CDR3 totals 13 residues. CDR3 DNA: TGTGCCAGCACCGGACGAAGCACAGATACGCAGTATTTT. Encoded protein: CASTGRSTDTQYF.

This clonotype was seen repeatedly, ten times or more. The chain's CDR3 is CASKVDVGNTIYF. DNA for the CDR3: TGTGCCAGCAAGGTGGACGTTGGAAACACCATATATTTT. V usage is TRBV6-1 and J usage is TRBJ1-3; D is uncertain. V lost 7 bases to trimming and J lost 3 bases, with 10 bases between them. The germline V gene has CDR1 MNHNS and CDR2 SASEGT. The CDR3 has 13 residues.

This clonotype showed up just a few times. The CDR3 loop reads CASGSGSGNTIYF. In nucleotides, the CDR3 is TGTGCTAGTGGCTCGGGATCTGGAAACACCATATATTTT. The J gene is TRBJ1-3, the V gene TRBV12-5; D unclear. V lost 6 bases to trimming and J lost 1 base, with 7 bases between them. This CDR3 has 13 amino acids. Germline-derived CDR1 and CDR2 are LGHNT and FRNRAP.

This clonotype was detected ten times or more. The chain is built from TRBV6-1 and TRBJ1-5, with a tentative D call TRBD1 (5 bases). This CDR3 is 15 amino acids long. Germline CDR1 reads MNHNS; CDR2 reads SASEGT. Trimming removed 5 bases at V and 2 bases at J, with 13 bases between. DNA for the CDR3: TGTGCCAGCAGTTCGTCCGGGGCAGGCAATCAGCCCCAGCATTTT. Translated, it gives CASSSSGAGNQPQHF.

The rearrangement links TRBV19 to TRBJ1-1; 8 bases line up with TRBD1. This CDR3 has 16 amino acids. The ends lost 1 base at V and 4 bases at J; junction bases unmatched: 8. The germline V gene encodes CDR1 LNHDA and CDR2 SQIVND (reference sequence). The CDR3 DNA reads as TGTGCCAGTAGTATAGTCCGGGACAGGAATCTCACTGAAGCTTTCTTT. Its translation is CASSIVRDRNLTEAFF.

This clonotype has only a few counts. The genes are TRBV20-1 and TRBJ2-7; D is perhaps TRBD2 (6 bases). The ends were cut back, 5 bases at V and 0 bases at J, with 23 bases in the middle. The CDR3 covers 17 residues. CDR1 is DFQATT, CDR2 SNEGSKA, per germline (reference sequence). CDR3 sequence: CSAGPGLRKRDSYEQYF. CDR3 DNA sequence: TGCAGTGCTGGCCCGGGACTCCGAAAAAGGGACTCCTACGAGCAGTACTTC.